This entry lists 9 T cell receptor beta chains sequenced from one sample in a study of blood T cell repertoires in COVID-19. Clones were read by immunoSEQ multiplex PCR, and TCRdb kept only the in-frame ones, dropping some. The repertoire includes 200,000 to 250,000 clones, 86% of them detected once, and approximately 4.2% sits in the top ten. The sample comprised PBMCs or T cells enriched from blood (not recorded which). These receptors were collected from a woman in her forties with acute COVID-19.

The table lists this clone with a count of one. The J gene is TRBJ2-5, the V gene TRBV6-2 or TRBV6-3, with TRBD1 matching 9 bases. Germline V gives CDR1 MNHEY, CDR2 SVGEGT. With V trimmed by 5 bases and J by 5 bases, 6 bases remained unmatched. The CDR3 spans 14 residues. CDR3 in DNA: TGTGCCAGCAGTCGGGACAGGGTGAGGGAGACCCAGTACTTC. Its translation is CASSRDRVRETQYF.

The rearrangement uses TRBV12-3 or TRBV12-4 and TRBJ2-3; D is possibly TRBD1 (6 bases). This CDR3 comprises 11 residues. The CDR3 reads CATRGADTQYF. DNA of the CDR3: TGTGCGACCAGGGGCGCAGATACGCAGTATTTT.

This chain links TRBV21-1 with TRBJ2-1; the table's D call of TRBD2 was not tested on the DNA. TRBV21-1 is given as a pseudogene. The CDR3 is 14 amino acids. The CDR3 region has the DNA TGTGCCAGCATGGGACTAGCGGGAAACAATGAGCAGTTCTTC. This gives the protein CASMGLAGNNEQFF.

J is TRBJ2-7 and V is TRBV27; 8 bases line up with TRBD1. CDR1 and CDR2 from the germline V gene are MNHEY and SMNVEV (reference sequence). Trimming removed 5 bases from V and 0 bases from J; junction bases left unmatched: 0. The CDR3 runs 13 residues. The CDR3 DNA sequence: TGTGCCAGCAGTGGACAGGGCTCCTACGAGCAGTACTTC. This encodes CASSGQGSYEQYF.

This clone has just a few counts. This chain links TRBV5-1 with TRBJ1-1; TRBD1 agrees at 8 bases. The CDR3 spans 15 residues. In germline, CDR1 is SGHRS, CDR2 YFSETQ. With V trimmed by 7 bases and J by 0 bases, 8 bases remained unmatched. The DNA for the CDR3 is TGCGCCAGCTCCCTCAGGGGGCTGGTGAACACTGAAGCTTTCTTT. It is translated as CASSLRGLVNTEAFF.

Points on this clone: The junction departs from the called germline gene at one end, perhaps through a read error. The chain combines TRBV28 with TRBJ1-2; tentatively, D is TRBD1 (5 bases). The CDR3 sequence is 14 residues long. Per germline, CDR1 MDHEN and CDR2 SYDVKM. The CDR3 DNA is TGTGCCAGCACCCCCCCCAGGGCCTCTGGATCGAACGCCTTC. Translating it yields CASTPPRASGSNAF.

The chain has TRBV18 and TRBJ2-2; 7 nucleotides match TRBD1. Germline V gene sequence: CDR1 KGHSH, CDR2 LQKENI. Trimming at V came to 1 base and at J to 5 bases, leaving 4 bases not matched to a gene. The CDR3 has 15 amino acids. DNA of the CDR3: TGTGCCAGCTCACCACGGGACAGTCAAACCGGGGAGCTGTTTTTT. As protein: CASSPRDSQTGELFF.

As for this clone: This sample includes further DNA sequences coding for the same CDR3. The chain uses TRBV18 and TRBJ2-1; TRBD2 agrees at 7 bases. Germline CDR1 and CDR2: KGHSH and LQKENI. CDR3 length: 15 amino acids. Trimming took 3 bases from V and 4 from J; bases not matched to a gene: 6. This CDR3 is CASSPLAGEYNEQFF. The CDR3 DNA reads as TGTGCCAGCTCACCGCTGGCGGGAGAGTACAATGAGCAGTTCTTC.

The genes are TRBV11-3 and TRBJ1-2; no reliable D call. The CDR3 runs 17 residues. The V end lost 0 bases, the J end lost 0 bases, and 14 bases lay between the germline ends. Germline assignment: CDR1 SGHNT and CDR2 YENEEA. CDR3 amino acids: CASSLDHEALANYGYTF. DNA for the CDR3: TGTGCCAGCAGCTTAGATCACGAGGCCTTAGCTAACTATGGCTACACCTTC. Full variable domain (missing parts from reference TRBV11-3 and TRBJ1-2): EAGVVQSPRYKIIEKKQPVAFWCNPISGHNTLYWYLQNLGQGPELLIRYENEEAVDDSQLPKDRFSAERLKGVDSTLKIQPAELGDSAVYLCASSLDHEALANYGYTFGSGTRLTVV.